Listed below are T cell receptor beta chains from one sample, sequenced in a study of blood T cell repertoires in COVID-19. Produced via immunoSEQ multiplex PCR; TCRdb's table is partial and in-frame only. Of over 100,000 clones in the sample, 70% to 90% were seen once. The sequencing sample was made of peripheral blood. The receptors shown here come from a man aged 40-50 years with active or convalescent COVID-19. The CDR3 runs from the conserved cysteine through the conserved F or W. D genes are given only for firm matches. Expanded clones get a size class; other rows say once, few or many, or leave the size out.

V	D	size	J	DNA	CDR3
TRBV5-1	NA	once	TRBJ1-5	TGCGCCAGCAGCTTGGACGGAGGAAGCAATCAGCCCCAGCATTTT	CASSLDGGSNQPQHF
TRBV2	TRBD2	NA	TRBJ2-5	TGTGCCAGCAGTAGTCCGGGACTAGCTATCCTACAAGAGACCCAGTACTTC	CASSSPGLAILQETQYF
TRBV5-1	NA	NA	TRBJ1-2	TGCGCCAGCAGCAAGGACACAAACTATGGCTACACCTTC	CASSKDTNYGYTF
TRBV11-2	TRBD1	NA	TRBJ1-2	TGTGCCAGCAGGCCTTCGGGACAGGGAGGCTACACCTTC	CASRPSGQGGYTF
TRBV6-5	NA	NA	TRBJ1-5	TGTGCCAGCAGTTACTCGAGAGCTAGCAATCAGCCCCAGCATTTT	CASSYSRASNQPQHF
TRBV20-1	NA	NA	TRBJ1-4	TGCAGTGCTAGTATTTACAGGGCCGCTAATGAAAAACTGTTTTTT	CSASIYRAANEKLFF
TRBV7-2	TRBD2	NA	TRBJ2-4	TGTGCCAGCAGCTTATCGGTCGGGGGGGCCAAAAACATTCAGTACTTC	CASSLSVGGAKNIQYF
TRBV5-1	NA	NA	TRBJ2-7	TGCGCCAGCAGCTTCGGACAAGGGGGTTTGGCCTACGAGCAGTACTTC	CASSFGQGGLAYEQYF
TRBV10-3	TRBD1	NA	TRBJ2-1	TGTGCCATCAGCAGGGACAGGGGGCCTTTTTTCAATGAGCAGTTCTTC	CAISRDRGPFFNEQFF
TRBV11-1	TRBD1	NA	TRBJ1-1	TGTGCCAGCAGCTTCCGCCAACAGGGGGCTCTGGCTGAAGCTTTCTTT	CASSFRQQGALAEAFF
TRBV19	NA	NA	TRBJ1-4	TGTGCCAGTAGTATAGGGCTGTTCTATGAAAAACTGTTTTTT	CASSIGLFYEKLFF
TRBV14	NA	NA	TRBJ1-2	TGTGCCAGCAGCCAGTCAGGGCGTGGCTACACCTTC	CASSQSGRGYTF
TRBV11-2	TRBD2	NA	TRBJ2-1	TGTGCCAGCAGCTTAGAACTAGCGGGAGGGGAGCAGTTCTTC	CASSLELAGGEQFF
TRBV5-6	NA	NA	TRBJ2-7	TGTGCCAGCAGCTTGGGAGGCTACGAGCAGTACTTC	CASSLGGYEQYF
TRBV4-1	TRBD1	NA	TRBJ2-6	TGCGCCAGCAGCCAAGCTACCCCGGGACAGGGGGCGCGAGGGGCCAACGTCCTGACTTTC	CASSQATPGQGARGANVLTF
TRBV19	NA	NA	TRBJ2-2	TGTGCCAGTAGCCCTGGGGGGAGCGGTAGCGGGGAGCTGTTTTTT	CASSPGGSGSGELFF
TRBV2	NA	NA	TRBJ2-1	TGTGCCAGCAGGGACAATCAACAGTTCTTC	CASRDNQQFF
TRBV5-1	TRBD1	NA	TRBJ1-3	TGCGCCAGCAGCAAAAACCAACCGGGACAGGCTGGAAACACCATATATTTT	CASSKNQPGQAGNTIYF
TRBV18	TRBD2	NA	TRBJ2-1	TGTGCCAGCTCACCACCGGGTGGGGGGGCCTACAATGAGCAGTTCTTC	CASSPPGGGAYNEQFF
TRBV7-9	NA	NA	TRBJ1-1	TGTGCCAGCAGTCGAGGGGAGGGGACTGAAGCTTTCTTT	CASSRGEGTEAFF
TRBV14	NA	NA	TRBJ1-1	TGTGCCAGCAGCCAACAGGGGAACACTGAAGCTTTCTTT	CASSQQGNTEAFF
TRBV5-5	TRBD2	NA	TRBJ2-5	TGTGCCAGCAGCATTGGGACTAGCGGGGGGGCCAGGCAGACCCAGTACTTC	CASSIGTSGGARQTQYF
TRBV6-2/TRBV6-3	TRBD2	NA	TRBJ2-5	TGTGCCAGCAGCCTCACCCCGGGGGGGCAAGAGACCCAGTACTTC	CASSLTPGGQETQYF